This is a list of T cell receptor beta chains from one sample in a study of shared clonotypes between healthy human individuals. TCRdb's table, derived via immunoSEQ multiplex PCR, lists solely in-frame clones and lacks some. The table shows over 2 million clones, with roughly 94% occurring only once. The sample consisted of naive CD8+ T cells sorted from blood. The source of these receptors is a man aged 18-30 years in good health. The conserved cysteine and the conserved F or W are not part of the CDR3 here. The order of the fields is J gene, clone size, D gene, V gene, CDR3 protein. The D gene is left open where the match is weak. The listing skips clone size in some rows; elsewhere it reads once, few, many or a size class.

TRBJ2-7 NA NA TRBV4-1 ASSQEQADSYEQY
TRBJ2-7 NA NA TRBV4-3 ASSQDVTPPNHEQY
TRBJ2-7 NA TRBD1 TRBV7-9 ASSPRTGAYEQY
TRBJ2-5 NA TRBD2 TRBV27 ASSIIGPSGSLSETQY
TRBJ2-7 NA NA TRBV21-1 ASSKILGTGGSYEQY
TRBJ1-1 few NA TRBV30 AWSVGVEAF
TRBJ1-1 NA NA TRBV10-1 ASSESKGGNTEAF
TRBJ2-6 NA TRBD2 TRBV7-8 ASSSPGSGGGGANVLT
TRBJ2-1 NA NA TRBV25-1 ASSSGFYNEQF
TRBJ2-3 once NA TRBV7-2 ASSLTGPRYFTDTQY
TRBJ2-5 NA TRBD2 TRBV9 ASSVGGANQETQY
TRBJ1-2 once NA TRBV30 AWEDQDGYT
TRBJ2-3 NA TRBD1 TRBV7-3 ASSTAGGTDTQY
TRBJ2-7 once NA TRBV29-1 SVELESSYEQY
TRBJ2-2 NA TRBD2 TRBV4-1 ASSRGLAGGPDTGELF
TRBJ2-7 NA NA TRBV7-8 ASSLGEGVYEQY
TRBJ2-3 once TRBD1 TRBV2 ASIWDRERADTQY
TRBJ1-5 NA TRBD1 TRBV18 ASSPAADRVDQPQH
TRBJ2-2 once NA TRBV7-6 ATGANTGELF
TRBJ2-5 NA TRBD1 TRBV9 ASSVEGTEETQY
TRBJ2-5 NA NA TRBV4-1 ASSQDRGSQETQY
TRBJ2-5 NA NA TRBV11-2 ASSLGGQETQY